This T cell receptor beta chain was recovered during a study of blood T cells in healthy people across ages. Study-wide results and caveats: Estimates of diversity drawn from one million T cells were considered underestimates.

Germline trimming cut 3 bases from V and 3 bases from J; bases unmatched to any gene: 4. The length of the CDR3 is 15 residues. Germline CDR1 MDHEN, CDR2 SYDVKM. A second roughly 7 to 11 cycle PCR used barcoded and J-beta primers. MiXCR was run by TCRdb on the 5' RACE reads, yielding one entry per CDR3 protein. The sample yields some 320,000 distinct CDR3 sequences, roughly 29% seen once. This clonotype has a count of ten or more. What it recognizes is unknown. The clonotype was recovered from a woman in her 70s in good health. The chain is built from TRBV28 and TRBJ1-4; TRBD1 aligns across 7 bases. The sample comprised blood. DNA of the CDR3: TGTGCCAGCAGTTTTGGGGACAGATCTAATGAAAAACTGTTTTTT. It is translated as CASSFGDRSNEKLFF.